Following are 6 T cell receptor beta chains from one sample sequenced in a study of breast tumors, draining lymph nodes, adjacent tissues listed by TCRdb under 2016. Libraries were prepared through multiplex PCR. The sample was run on an Illumina HiSeq 2000. TCRdb ran its own pipeline on the public reads, namely fastp trimming at Q25 and MiXCR clone calling, and kept in-frame beta chains. Every distinct CDR3 protein forms one entry, paired with its most common genes and DNA. The sample contains 50,000 to 75,000 distinct CDR3 sequences, approximately 62% of them found a single time. The biggest ten clones account for roughly 20% of the sample. Sequencing was done on a sample of breast tumor tissue. Every receptor here comes from a female donor with breast cancer. Some clones in this sample may be carry-over from other donors' samples.

Many counts were recorded for this clonotype. The chain has TRBV7-2 and TRBJ2-1; 9 bases are a match to TRBD1. V trimming: 5 bases; J trimming: 5 bases; junction bases outside the gene matches: 4. This CDR3 has 14 amino acids. Germline V gene sequence: CDR1 SGHTA, CDR2 FQGNSA. CDR3 amino acids: CASSPRTGDNEQFF. CDR3 nucleotide sequence: TGTGCCAGCAGCCCCCGGACAGGGGACAATGAGCAGTTCTTC.

This clonotype was counted between two and nine times. The gene calls are TRBV2 and TRBJ2-1, with 10 positions matching TRBD2. The CDR3 is 13 residues long. Trimming removed 6 bases from V and 6 bases from J; junction bases left unmatched: 2. Germline assignment: CDR1 SNHLY and CDR2 FYNNEI. The CDR3 spells CASRLAGVNEQFF. The CDR3 DNA reads as TGTGCCAGCAGGCTAGCGGGGGTCAATGAGCAGTTCTTC.

This clonotype was seen only a few times. The V call is TRBV28, the J call TRBJ2-3; D may be TRBD2 (6 bases). In germline, CDR1 is MDHEN, CDR2 SYDVKM. Trimming stripped 1 base from V and 6 bases from J, with 11 bases between. The CDR3 runs 14 residues. The CDR3 reads CASSLSGGGDTQYF. The CDR3 bases are TGTGCCAGCAGTTTATCCGGGGGTGGGGATACGCAGTATTTT.

Worth noting for this clonotype: A read error may explain this, as a much larger clone is one base away. The CDR3 loop is CSASGRYNEPFF. The DNA for the CDR3 is TGCAGTGCTTCAGGGAGATACAATGAGCCGTTCTTC. The chain couples TRBV20-1 to TRBJ2-1; D possibly matches TRBD1 or TRBD2 (5 bases each). The germline gives CDR1 DFQATT, CDR2 SNEGSKA (reference sequence). CDR3 length: 12 amino acids.

As DNA, the CDR3 is TGTGCCAGCAGTGATCCGAGTACAGCGGCGGGCTACGAGCAGTACTTC. Its translation: CASSDPSTAAGYEQYF. The rearrangement links TRBV2 to TRBJ2-7, with D possibly being TRBD2 (5 bases). The V and J ends lost 3 bases and 3 bases respectively, with 18 bases between them. There are 16 residues in the CDR3. Germline CDR1 and CDR2: SNHLY and FYNNEI.

Concerning this clonotype itself: Here the CDR3 omits its conserved ending phenylalanine or tryptophan, so a read error is the likely source. It is unclear where the CDR3 begins or ends on the DNA, so no DNA is shown, and the CDR3 is as TCRdb lists it. The rearrangement joins TRBV20-1 to TRBJ2-1; the listed D gene, TRBD2, was not tested against the DNA. The CDR3 numbers 15 amino acids, ends counted. Germline CDR1 and CDR2: DFQATT and SNEGSKA (reference sequence). The CDR3 protein is CSATTSGGSGQVGFS.